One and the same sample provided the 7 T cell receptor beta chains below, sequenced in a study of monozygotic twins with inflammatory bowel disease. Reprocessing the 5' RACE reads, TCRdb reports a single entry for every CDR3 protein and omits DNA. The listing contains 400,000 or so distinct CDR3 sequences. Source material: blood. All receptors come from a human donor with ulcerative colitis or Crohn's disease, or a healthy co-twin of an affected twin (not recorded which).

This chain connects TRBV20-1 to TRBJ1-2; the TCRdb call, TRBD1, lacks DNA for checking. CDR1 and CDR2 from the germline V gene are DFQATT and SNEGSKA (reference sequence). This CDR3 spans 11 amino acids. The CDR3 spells CSVQGIDGYTF.

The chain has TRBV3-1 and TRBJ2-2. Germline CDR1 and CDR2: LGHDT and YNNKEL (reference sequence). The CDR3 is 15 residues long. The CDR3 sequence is CASSQGATGFGELFF. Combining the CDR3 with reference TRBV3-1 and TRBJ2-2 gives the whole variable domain DTAVSQTPKYLVTQMGNDKSIKCEQNLGHDTMYWYKQDSKKFLKIMFSYNNKELIINETVPNRFSPKSPDKAHLNLHINSLELGDSAVYFCASSQGATGFGELFFGEGSRLTVL.

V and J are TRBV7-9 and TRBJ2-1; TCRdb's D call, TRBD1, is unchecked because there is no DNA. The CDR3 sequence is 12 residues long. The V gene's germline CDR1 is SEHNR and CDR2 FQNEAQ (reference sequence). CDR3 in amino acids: CASSYHRNEQFF.

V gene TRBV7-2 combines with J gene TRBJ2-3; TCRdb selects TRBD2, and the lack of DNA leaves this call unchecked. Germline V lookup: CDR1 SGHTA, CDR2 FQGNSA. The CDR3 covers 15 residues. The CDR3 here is CASTKKSGQRDTQYF.

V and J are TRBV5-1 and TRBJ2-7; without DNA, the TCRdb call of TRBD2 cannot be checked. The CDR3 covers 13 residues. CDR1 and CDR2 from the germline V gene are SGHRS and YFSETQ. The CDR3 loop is CASSAFPAYEQYF. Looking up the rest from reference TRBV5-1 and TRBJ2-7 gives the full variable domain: KAGVTQTPRYLIKTRGQQVTLSCSPISGHRSVSWYQQTPGQGLQFLFEYFSETQRNKGNFPGRFSGRQFSNSRSEMNVSTLELGDSALYLCASSAFPAYEQYFGPGTRLTVT.

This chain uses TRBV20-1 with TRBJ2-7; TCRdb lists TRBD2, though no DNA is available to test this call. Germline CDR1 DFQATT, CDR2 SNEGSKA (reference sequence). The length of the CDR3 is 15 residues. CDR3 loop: CSAPRGGNGYYEQYF.

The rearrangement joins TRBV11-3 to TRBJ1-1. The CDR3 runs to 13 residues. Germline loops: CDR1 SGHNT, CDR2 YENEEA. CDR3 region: CASSRTWDTEAFF.